This TCR beta chain was sequenced for a study of blood T cell repertoires in COVID-19. Across the whole study: Collection of acute and convalescent COVID-19 samples took place in the United States, Italy and Spain. From T cells, B-cell-depleted T cells, or PBMCs came the material, which was cDNA or gDNA.

In the original workflow: By means of reference gene primer amplification, nucleated cell counts were estimated. Using immunoSEQ multiplex PCR, the repertoire was profiled, and TCRdb retains in-frame clones only, with some absent. V, J and clone size are those of that table, while D and trimming were read from the DNA. Here the sample spans more than 85,000 clones, approximately 90% being singletons. Germline assignment: CDR1 MNHEY and CDR2 SVGAGI. The CDR3 extends over 15 amino acids. The V and J ends lost 5 bases and 0 bases, in that order; junction bases with no gene match: 5. The receptor comes from a human donor in a cohort sampled during active COVID-19. Specimen: peripheral blood. The chain joins TRBV6-5 to TRBJ2-7; 9 nucleotides match TRBD1. The CDR3 sequence: CASSRTGAISYEQYF. The CDR3 nucleotides are TGTGCCAGCAGTAGGACAGGGGCCATCTCCTACGAGCAGTACTTC.